What follows is one T cell receptor (beta chain) and its context. The data were taken from a study of T-cell memory formation after mild COVID-19. TCRdb reprocessed the 5' RACE reads with MiXCR, giving one entry per CDR3 protein. The sample includes just over 150,000 distinct CDR3 sequences, 25% to 40% seen only once; the top ten take more than 10%. Trimming at V came to 2 bases and at J to 7 bases, leaving 12 bases not matched to a gene. CDR1 is MGHRA, CDR2 YSYEKL, per germline. CDR3 length: 17 amino acids. The chain carries TRBV4-1 and TRBJ2-1; 9 bases align to TRBD2. Material: PBMCs or a T cell subset sorted from them (not recorded which). This receptor was taken from an adult woman who had mild COVID-19 (a few samples of this study predate the infection). Cell type and time point are not known. CDR3 bases: TGCGCCAGCAGCCAACCATGGGCGGGGGGGGCCCGGAATGAGCAGTTCTTC. It translates to CASSQPWAGGARNEQFF.